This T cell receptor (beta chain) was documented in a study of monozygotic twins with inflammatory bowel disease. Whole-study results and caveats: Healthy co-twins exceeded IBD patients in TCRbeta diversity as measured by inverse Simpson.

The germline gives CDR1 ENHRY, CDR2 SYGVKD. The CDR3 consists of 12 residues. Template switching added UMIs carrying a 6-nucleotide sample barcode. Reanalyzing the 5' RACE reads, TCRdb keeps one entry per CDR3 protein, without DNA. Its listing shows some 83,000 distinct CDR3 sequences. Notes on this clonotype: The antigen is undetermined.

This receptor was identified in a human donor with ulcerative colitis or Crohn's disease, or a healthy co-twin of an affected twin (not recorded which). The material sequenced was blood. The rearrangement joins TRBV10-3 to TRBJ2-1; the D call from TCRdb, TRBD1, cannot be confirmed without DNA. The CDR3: CAIGTGGAEQFF.